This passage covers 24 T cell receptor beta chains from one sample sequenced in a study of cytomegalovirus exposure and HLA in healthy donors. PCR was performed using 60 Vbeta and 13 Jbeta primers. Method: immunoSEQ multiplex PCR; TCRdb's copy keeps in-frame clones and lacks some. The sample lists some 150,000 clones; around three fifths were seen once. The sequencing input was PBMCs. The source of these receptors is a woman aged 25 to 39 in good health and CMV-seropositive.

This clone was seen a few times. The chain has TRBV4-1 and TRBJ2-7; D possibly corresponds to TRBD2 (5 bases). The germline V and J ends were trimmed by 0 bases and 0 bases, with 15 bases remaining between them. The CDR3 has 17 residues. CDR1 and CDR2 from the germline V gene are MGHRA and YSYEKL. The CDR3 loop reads CASSQESLAYISYEQYF. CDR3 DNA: TGCGCCAGCAGCCAAGAGTCGTTAGCGTACATCTCCTACGAGCAGTACTTC.

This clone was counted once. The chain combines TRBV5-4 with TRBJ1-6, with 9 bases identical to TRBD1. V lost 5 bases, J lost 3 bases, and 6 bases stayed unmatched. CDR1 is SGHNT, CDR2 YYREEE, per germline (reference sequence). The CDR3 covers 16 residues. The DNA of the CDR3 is TGTGCCAGCAGTGAAGTGGGACAGGGCTATAATTCACCCCTCCACTTT. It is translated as CASSEVGQGYNSPLHF.

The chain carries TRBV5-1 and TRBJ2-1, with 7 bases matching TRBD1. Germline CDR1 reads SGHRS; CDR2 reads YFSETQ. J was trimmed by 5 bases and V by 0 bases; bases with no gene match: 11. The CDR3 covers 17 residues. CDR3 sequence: CASSLDSRTGPHNEQFF. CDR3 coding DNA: TGCGCCAGCAGCTTGGATTCGCGGACAGGTCCCCACAATGAGCAGTTCTTC.

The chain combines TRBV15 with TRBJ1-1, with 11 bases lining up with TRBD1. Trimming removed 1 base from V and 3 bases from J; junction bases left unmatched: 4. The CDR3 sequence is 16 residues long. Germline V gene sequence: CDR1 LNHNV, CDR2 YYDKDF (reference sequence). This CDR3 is CATSRVGGQGDTEAFF. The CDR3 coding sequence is TGTGCCACCAGCAGAGTGGGGGGACAGGGGGACACTGAAGCTTTCTTT.

CDR3 in DNA: TGTGCCAGCAGCCTCACCCCTACCTCTGACTACGAGCAGTACTTC. This gives the protein CASSLTPTSDYEQYF. The chain is built from TRBV11-3 and TRBJ2-7, with unresolved D. Looked up from germline, CDR1 is SGHNT and CDR2 is YENEEA. This CDR3 region has 15 residues. Deletions cut 5 bases from V and 3 bases from J, with 17 bases between.

The CDR3 sequence is CASSDASGSWGTQYF. The CDR3 DNA sequence: TGTGCCAGCAGTGACGCTAGCGGGAGCTGGGGGACCCAGTACTTC. This chain connects TRBV6-1 to TRBJ2-5; 10 bases are a match to TRBD2. Germline loops: CDR1 MNHNS, CDR2 SASEGT. CDR3 length equals 15 residues. Losses at the gene ends were 3 bases for V and 7 bases for J; bases not matched to a gene: 8.

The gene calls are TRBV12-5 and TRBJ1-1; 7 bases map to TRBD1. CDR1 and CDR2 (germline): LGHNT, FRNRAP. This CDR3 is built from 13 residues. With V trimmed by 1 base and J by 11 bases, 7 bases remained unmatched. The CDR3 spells CASGLDRQGWAFF. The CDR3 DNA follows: TGTGCTAGTGGTTTGGACCGACAGGGCTGGGCTTTCTTT.

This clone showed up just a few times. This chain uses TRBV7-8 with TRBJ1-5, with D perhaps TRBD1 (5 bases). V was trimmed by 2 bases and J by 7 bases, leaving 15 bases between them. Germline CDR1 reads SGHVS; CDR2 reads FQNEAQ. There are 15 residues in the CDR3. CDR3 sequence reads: CASSLRAGPGQPQHF. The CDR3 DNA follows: TGTGCCAGCAGCTTACGGGCCGGGCCAGGGCAGCCCCAGCATTTT.

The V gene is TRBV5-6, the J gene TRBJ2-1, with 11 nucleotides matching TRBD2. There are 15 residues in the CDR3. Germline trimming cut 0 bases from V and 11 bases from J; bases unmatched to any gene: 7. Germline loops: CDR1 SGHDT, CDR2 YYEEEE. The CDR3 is CASSLGVTSGGQQFF. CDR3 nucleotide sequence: TGTGCCAGCAGCTTGGGAGTTACTAGCGGGGGCCAGCAGTTCTTC.

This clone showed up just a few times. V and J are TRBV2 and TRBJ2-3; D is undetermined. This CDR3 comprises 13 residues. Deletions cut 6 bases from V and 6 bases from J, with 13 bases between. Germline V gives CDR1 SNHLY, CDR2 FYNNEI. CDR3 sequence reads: CASRKNPGDTQYF. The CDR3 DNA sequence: TGTGCCAGCAGGAAAAACCCGGGTGATACGCAGTATTTT.

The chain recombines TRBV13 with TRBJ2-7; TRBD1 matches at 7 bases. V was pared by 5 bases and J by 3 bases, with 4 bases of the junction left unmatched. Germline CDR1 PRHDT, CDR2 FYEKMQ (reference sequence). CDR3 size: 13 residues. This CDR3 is CASSLRQGYEQYF. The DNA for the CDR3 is TGTGCCAGCAGCCTCCGACAGGGCTACGAGCAGTACTTC.

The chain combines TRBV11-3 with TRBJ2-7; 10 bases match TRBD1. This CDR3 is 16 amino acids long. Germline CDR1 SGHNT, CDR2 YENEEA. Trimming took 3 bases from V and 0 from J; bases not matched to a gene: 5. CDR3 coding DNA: TGTGCCAGCAGCTTGACAGGGGGCTACTTCTCCTACGAGCAGTACTTC. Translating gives CASSLTGGYFSYEQYF. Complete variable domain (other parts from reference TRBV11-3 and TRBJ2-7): EAGVVQSPRYKIIEKKQPVAFWCNPISGHNTLYWYLQNLGQGPELLIRYENEEAVDDSQLPKDRFSAERLKGVDSTLKIQPAELGDSAVYLCASSLTGGYFSYEQYFGPGTRLTVT.

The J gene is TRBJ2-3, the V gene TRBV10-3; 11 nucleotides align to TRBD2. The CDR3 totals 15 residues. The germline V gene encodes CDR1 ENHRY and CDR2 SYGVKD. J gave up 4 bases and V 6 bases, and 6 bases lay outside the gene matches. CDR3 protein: CAISTSGGRSDTQYF. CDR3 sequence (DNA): TGTGCCATCAGCACTAGCGGGGGTAGGTCAGATACGCAGTATTTT.

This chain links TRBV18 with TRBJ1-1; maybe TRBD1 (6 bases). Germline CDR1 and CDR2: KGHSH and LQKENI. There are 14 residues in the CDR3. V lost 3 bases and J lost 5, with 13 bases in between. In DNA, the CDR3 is TGTGCCAGCTCACCTCGGGACATCTGGACTGAAGCTTTCTTT. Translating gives CASSPRDIWTEAFF.

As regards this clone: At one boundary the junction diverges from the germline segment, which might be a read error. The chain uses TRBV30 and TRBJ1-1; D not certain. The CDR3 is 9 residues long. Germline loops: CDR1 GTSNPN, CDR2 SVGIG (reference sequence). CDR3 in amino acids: CAWRAGEAF. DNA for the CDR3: TGTGCCTGGAGGGCCGGCGAGGCTTTT.

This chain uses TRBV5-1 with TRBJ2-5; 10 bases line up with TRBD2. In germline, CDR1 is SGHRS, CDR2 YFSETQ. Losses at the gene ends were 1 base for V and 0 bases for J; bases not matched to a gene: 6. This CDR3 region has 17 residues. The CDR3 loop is CASSLHPSGGYQETQYF. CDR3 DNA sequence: TGCGCCAGCAGCTTGCACCCTAGCGGGGGCTACCAAGAGACCCAGTACTTC.

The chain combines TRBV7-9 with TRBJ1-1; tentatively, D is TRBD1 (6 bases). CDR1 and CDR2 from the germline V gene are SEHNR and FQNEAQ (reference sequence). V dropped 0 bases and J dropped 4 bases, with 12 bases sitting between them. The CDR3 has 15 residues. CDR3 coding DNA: TGTGCCAGCAGCTTAGCGAGCGGGGGCGTCACTGAAGCTTTCTTT. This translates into CASSLASGGVTEAFF.

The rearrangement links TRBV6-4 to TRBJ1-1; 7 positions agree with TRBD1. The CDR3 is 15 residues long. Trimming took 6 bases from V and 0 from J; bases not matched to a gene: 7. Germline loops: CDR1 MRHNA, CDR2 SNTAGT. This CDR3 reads CASRKTGRMNTEAFF. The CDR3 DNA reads TGTGCCAGCAGAAAGACAGGGAGAATGAACACTGAAGCTTTCTTT.

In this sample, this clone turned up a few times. CDR3 in amino acids: CTSSQVKGSSHNEQYF. CDR3 nucleotide sequence: TGCACCAGCAGCCAAGTAAAAGGTAGCTCACACAACGAGCAGTACTTC. The chain carries TRBV1 and TRBJ2-7; TRBD2, the D gene given by the table, was not confirmed from the DNA. TRBV1 is an annotated pseudogene. The CDR3 is 16 amino acids.

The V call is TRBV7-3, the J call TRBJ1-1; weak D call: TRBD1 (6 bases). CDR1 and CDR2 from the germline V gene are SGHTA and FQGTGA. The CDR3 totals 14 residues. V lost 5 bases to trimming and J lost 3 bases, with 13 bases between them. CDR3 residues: CASSPTGTDTEAFF. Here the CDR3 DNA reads TGTGCCAGCAGCCCGACAGGAACCGACACTGAAGCTTTCTTT. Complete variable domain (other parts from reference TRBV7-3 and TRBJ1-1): GAGVSQTPSNKVTEKGKYVELRCDPISGHTALYWYRQSLGQGPEFLIYFQGTGAADDSGLPNDRFFAVRPEGSVSTLKIQRTERGDSAVYLCASSPTGTDTEAFFGQGTRLTVV.

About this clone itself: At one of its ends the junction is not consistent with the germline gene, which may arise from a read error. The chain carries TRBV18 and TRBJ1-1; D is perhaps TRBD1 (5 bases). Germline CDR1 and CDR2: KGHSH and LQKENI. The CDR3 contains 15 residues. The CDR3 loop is CASSPQGFRLTEALF. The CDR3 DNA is TGTGCCAGCTCACCCCAGGGTTTTCGGCTCACTGAAGCTCTCTTT.

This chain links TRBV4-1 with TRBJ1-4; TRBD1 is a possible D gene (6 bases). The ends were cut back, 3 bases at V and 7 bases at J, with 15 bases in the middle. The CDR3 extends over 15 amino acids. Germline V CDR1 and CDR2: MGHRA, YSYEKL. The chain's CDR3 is CASSQRGWGGEKLFF. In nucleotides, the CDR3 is TGCGCCAGCAGCCAGAGGGGGTGGGGGGGTGAAAAACTGTTTTTT.

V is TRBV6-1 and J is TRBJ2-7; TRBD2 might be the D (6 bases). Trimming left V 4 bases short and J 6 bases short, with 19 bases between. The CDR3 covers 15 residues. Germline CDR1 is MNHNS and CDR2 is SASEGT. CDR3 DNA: TGTGCCAGCAGTGCGGGGGTTACCGACATCGGCGAGCAGTACTTC. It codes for CASSAGVTDIGEQYF.

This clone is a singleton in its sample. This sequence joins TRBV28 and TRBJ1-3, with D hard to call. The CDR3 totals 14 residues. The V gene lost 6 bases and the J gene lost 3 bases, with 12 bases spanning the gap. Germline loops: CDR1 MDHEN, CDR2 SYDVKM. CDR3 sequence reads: CASSTPQVGNTIYF. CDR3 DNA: TGTGCCAGCAGCACCCCCCAGGTTGGAAACACCATATATTTT.